This TCR beta chain was captured in a study of siplizumab effects on memory and regulatory T cells. On this clone: Antigen unknown.

Assays examined 100,000 or so TCR templates per sample. Profiled with immunoSEQ multiplex PCR; TCRdb holds only in-frame clones, not every one. The sample contains some 100,000 clones, 91% of which appear only once. Study-wide results and limits: About 80-97% of proliferating CD4+ or CD8+ clones had no assignable naive or memory phenotype. The study did not confirm that proliferating Tregs from siplizumab cultures were suppressive.

Sequenced input: CD4+ T cells sorted from blood. The receptor was derived from a human donor in good health. Some clones in this sample may be carry-over from other donors' samples.

CDR3 coding DNA: TGTGCCAGCATTTCGGGCCCTGTCAGCACAGATACGCAGTATTTT. Amino acid sequence: CASISGPVSTDTQYF. V is TRBV6-1 and J is TRBJ2-3; D gene ambiguous. CDR1 and CDR2 from the germline V gene are MNHNS and SASEGT. Trimming removed 7 bases at V and 0 bases at J, with 14 bases between. The CDR3 sequence is 15 residues long.